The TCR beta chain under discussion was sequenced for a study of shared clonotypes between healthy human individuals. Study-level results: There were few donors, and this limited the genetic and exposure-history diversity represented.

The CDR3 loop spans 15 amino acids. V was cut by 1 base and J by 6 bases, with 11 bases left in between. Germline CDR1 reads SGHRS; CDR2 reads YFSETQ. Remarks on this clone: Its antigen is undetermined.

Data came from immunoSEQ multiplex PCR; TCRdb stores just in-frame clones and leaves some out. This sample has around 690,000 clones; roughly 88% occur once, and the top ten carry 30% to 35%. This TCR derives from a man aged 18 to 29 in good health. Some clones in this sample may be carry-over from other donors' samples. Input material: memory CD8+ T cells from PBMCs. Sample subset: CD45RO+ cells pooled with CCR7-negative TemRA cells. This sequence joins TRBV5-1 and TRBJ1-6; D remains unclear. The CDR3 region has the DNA TGCGCCAGCAGCTTGATCGGGCAGCCTAATTCACCCCTCCACTTT. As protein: CASSLIGQPNSPLHF.